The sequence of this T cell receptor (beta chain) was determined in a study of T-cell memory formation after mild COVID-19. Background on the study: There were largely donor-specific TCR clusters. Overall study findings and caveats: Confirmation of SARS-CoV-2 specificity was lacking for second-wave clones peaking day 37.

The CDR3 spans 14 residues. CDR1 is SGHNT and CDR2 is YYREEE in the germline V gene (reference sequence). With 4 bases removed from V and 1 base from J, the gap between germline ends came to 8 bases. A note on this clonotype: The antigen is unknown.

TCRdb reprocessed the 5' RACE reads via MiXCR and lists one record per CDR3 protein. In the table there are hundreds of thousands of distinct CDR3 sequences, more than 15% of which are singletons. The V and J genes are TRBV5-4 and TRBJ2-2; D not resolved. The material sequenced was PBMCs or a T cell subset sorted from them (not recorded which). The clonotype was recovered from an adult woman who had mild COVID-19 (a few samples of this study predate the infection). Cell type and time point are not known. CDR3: CASSIDGNTGELFF. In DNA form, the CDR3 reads TGTGCCAGCAGCATCGACGGGAACACCGGGGAGCTGTTTTTT.